This TCR beta chain was observed in a study of OX40 agonist ivuxolimab in advanced cancers. This CDR3 comprises 17 residues. Points on this clone: As yet, its antigen is unknown.

Assay: immunoSEQ multiplex PCR; the TCRdb copy retains only in-frame clones and omits some. The table includes some 34,000 clones, around 90% detected once. Broader study findings: The specificity for antigen of the expanded peripheral T cells was not determined.

The genes are TRBV21-1 and TRBJ2-1; the D segment call TRBD2 is taken from the table without a DNA check. TRBV21-1 has pseudogene status. The receptor's source is an adult with an advanced solid tumor such as melanoma, head and neck, liver or kidney cancer. The sequences come from CD4+ or CD8+ T cells sorted from blood, collected in a trial of the OX40 agonist ivuxolimab. The CDR3 DNA follows: TGTGCCAGCAGCAAAGGGGAGGGACTAGAGGCCTACAATGAGCAGTTCTTC. Amino acids: CASSKGEGLEAYNEQFF.